This is a list of T cell receptor beta chains from one sample in a study of shared clonotypes between healthy human individuals. Libraries were prepared by immunoSEQ multiplex PCR; TCRdb keeps only in-frame clonotypes and omits some of them. The table has roughly 1 million clones, approximately 80% seen once. Source material: memory CD4+ T cells from PBMCs. The receptors were sampled from a man aged 18-30 years in good health. Some clones in this sample may be carry-over from other donors' samples. CDR3s include the opening cysteine and the closing phenylalanine or tryptophan. D genes are given only for firm matches.

CDR3: CASTKETGTYGYTF
D: TRBD1
V: TRBV6-1

CDR3: CASSLVGPGESQYF
D: -
V: TRBV5-1

CDR3: CASSHYTDTQYF
D: -
V: TRBV14

CDR3: CASSIRGASEAFF
D: -
V: TRBV19

CDR3: CASSLASSNNQPQHF
D: -
V: TRBV7-8

CDR3: CASSWGEIQPQHF
D: -
V: TRBV28

CDR3: CASSLLARRADTQYF
D: -
V: TRBV5-1

CDR3: CASSEVGTDTQYF
D: -
V: TRBV6-1

CDR3: CASSRIGTEAFF
D: -
V: TRBV27

CDR3: CASSLGPRGNTGELFF
D: -
V: TRBV7-7

CDR3: CASSPYTGQGQPQHF
D: -
V: TRBV9

CDR3: CASSQEGQGFYENTDTQYF
D: TRBD1
V: TRBV14

CDR3: CASSGNREVSGYTF
D: -
V: TRBV2

CDR3: CASSSGENEKLFF
D: -
V: TRBV11-2

CDR3: CSALIRWGAFF
D: -
V: TRBV20-1

CDR3: CASRRSYNEKLFF
D: -
V: TRBV6-1

CDR3: CASSLIGSAGELFF
D: -
V: TRBV7-9

CDR3: CASSLEGSQETQYF
D: -
V: TRBV7-9

CDR3: CASSRGLAGSYEQYF
D: TRBD2
V: TRBV5-1

CDR3: CASTRPGGTEAFF
D: -
V: TRBV5-4

CDR3: CASRSGGTVNEKLFF
D: TRBD1
V: TRBV5-1

CDR3: CASSLGTGQDTQYF
D: TRBD1
V: TRBV11-2

CDR3: CSVGGQHDSGNTIYF
D: -
V: TRBV29-1

CDR3: CASSGQQGSEQFF
D: -
V: TRBV4-2

CDR3: CASQGRNNEQFF
D: -
V: TRBV30

CDR3: CASSPRDRGYQPQHF
D: TRBD1
V: TRBV6-5

CDR3: CASSLGTGDEKLFF
D: TRBD1
V: TRBV7-9

CDR3: CAWSRTDGNQPQHF
D: -
V: TRBV30

CDR3: CASSDDREKLFF
D: -
V: TRBV5-4

CDR3: CASRGGGLAYEQYF
D: TRBD2
V: TRBV6-6

CDR3: CASSATSGTGSNYGYTF
D: TRBD1
V: TRBV25-1

CDR3: CASSPPGLDLAGELFF
D: TRBD2
V: TRBV18

CDR3: CASSLGLAGGMQETQYF
D: TRBD2
V: TRBV5-1

CDR3: CASSQDVGTGGQPQHF
D: TRBD1
V: TRBV4-3

CDR3: CASSQAGPGLAGDPTGEQYF
D: TRBD2
V: TRBV4-3

CDR3: CASSSTGDPPQHF
D: TRBD1
V: TRBV5-1

CDR3: CASSLASGPYNEQFF
D: TRBD2
V: TRBV5-4

CDR3: CSVVSYTQYF
D: -
V: TRBV29-1

CDR3: CASSLEVGGETQYF
D: TRBD2
V: TRBV5-8